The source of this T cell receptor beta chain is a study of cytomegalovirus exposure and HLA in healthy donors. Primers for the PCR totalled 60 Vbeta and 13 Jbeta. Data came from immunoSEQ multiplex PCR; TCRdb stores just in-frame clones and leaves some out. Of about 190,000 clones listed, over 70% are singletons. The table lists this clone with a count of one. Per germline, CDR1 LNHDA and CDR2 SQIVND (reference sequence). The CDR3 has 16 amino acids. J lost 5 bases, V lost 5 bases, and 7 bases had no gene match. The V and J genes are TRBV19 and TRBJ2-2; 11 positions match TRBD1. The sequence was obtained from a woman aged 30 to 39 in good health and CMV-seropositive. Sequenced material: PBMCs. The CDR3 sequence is CASSSPGTGGTGELFF. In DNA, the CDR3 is TGTGCCAGTAGTTCTCCCGGGACAGGGGGAACCGGGGAGCTGTTTTTT.